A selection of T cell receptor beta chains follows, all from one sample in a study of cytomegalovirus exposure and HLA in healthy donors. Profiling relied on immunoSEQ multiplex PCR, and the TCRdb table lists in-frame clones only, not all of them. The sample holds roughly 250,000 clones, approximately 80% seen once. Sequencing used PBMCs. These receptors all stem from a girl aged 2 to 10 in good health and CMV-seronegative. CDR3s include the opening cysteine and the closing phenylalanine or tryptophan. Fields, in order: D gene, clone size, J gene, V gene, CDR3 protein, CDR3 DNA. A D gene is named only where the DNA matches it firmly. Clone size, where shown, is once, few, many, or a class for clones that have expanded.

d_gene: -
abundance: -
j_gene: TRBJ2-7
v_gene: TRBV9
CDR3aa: CASSVSWTAIHEQYF
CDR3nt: TGTGCCAGCAGCGTATCCTGGACTGCCATACACGAGCAGTACTTC

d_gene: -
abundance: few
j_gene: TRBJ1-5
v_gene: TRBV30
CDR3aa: CAWSGGPYQPQHF
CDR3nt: TGTGCCTGGAGTGGCGGGCCCTATCAGCCCCAGCATTTT

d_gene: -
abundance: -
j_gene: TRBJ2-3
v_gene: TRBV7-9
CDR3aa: CASSLAIAIQSTPDTQYF
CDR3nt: TGTGCCAGCAGCTTAGCGATAGCTATACAAAGTACGCCAGATACGCAGTATTTT

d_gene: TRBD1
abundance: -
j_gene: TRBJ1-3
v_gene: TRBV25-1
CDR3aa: CASSGTASGNTIYF
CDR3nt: TGTGCCAGCAGCGGGACAGCCTCTGGAAACACCATATATTTT

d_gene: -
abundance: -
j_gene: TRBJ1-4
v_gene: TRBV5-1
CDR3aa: CASSLPTGNQGEKLFF
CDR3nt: TGCGCCAGCAGCTTGCCGACAGGAAACCAGGGGGAAAAACTGTTTTTT

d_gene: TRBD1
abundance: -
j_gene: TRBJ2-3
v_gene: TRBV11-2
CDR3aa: CASTTTGAAENTQYF
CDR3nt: TGTGCCAGCACCACGACAGGGGCGGCGGAAAATACGCAGTATTTT

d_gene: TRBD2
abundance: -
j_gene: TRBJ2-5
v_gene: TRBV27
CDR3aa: CASSLLGGRTPQETQYF
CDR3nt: TGTGCCAGCAGTTTACTAGGCGGGAGGACCCCCCAAGAGACCCAGTACTTC

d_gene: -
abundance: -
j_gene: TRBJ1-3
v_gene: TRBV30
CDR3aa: CAWSTGSGNTIYF
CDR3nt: TGTGCCTGGAGTACAGGTTCTGGAAACACCATATATTTT

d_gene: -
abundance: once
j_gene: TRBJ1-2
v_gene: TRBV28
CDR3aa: CASSLSWGPPYGYTF
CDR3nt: TGTGCCAGCAGTTTATCTTGGGGGCCCCCCTATGGCTACACCTTC

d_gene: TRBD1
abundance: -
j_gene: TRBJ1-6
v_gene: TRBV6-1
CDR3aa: CASSETGENSPLHF
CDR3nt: TGTGCCAGCAGTGAGACAGGGGAAAATTCACCCCTCCACTTT

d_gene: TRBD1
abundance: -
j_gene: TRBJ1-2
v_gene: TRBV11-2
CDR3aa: CASSRTYGTGGYYYGYTF
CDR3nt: TGTGCCAGCAGCAGAACGTACGGGACAGGGGGCTATTACTATGGCTACACCTTC

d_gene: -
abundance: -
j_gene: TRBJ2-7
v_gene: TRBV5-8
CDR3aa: CASSYLVGEQYF
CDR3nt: TGTGCCAGCAGCTACCTGGTCGGCGAGCAGTACTTC

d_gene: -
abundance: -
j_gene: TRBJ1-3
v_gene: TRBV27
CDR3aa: CASSRYGGGELRNTIYF
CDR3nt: TGTGCCAGCAGCAGATATGGGGGGGGCGAATTACGAAACACCATATATTTT

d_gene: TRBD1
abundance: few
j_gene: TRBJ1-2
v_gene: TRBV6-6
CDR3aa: CASTRDREGGYTF
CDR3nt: TGTGCCAGCACCCGGGACAGGGAGGGAGGCTACACCTTC

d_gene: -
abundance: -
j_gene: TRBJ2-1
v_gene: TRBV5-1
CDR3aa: CASSLSSLISEQFF
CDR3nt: TGCGCCAGCAGCTTGTCTAGTCTGATCAGTGAGCAGTTCTTC

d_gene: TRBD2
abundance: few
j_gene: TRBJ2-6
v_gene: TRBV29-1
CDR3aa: CSAAGLAGGRGGGANVLTF
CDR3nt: TGCAGCGCCGCCGGACTAGCGGGAGGTAGGGGAGGGGGGGCCAACGTCCTGACTTTC

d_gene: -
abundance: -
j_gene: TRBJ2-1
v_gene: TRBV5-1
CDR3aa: CASSLGLNSYNEQFF
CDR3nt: TGCGCCAGCAGCTTGGGGCTGAACTCCTACAATGAGCAGTTCTTC

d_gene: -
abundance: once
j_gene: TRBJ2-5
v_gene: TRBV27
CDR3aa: CASSLSGMETQYF
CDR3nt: TGTGCCAGCAGTTTGTCAGGGATGGAGACCCAGTACTTC

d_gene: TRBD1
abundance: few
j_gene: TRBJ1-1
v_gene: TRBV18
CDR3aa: CASSPVAQGAHTEAFF
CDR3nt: TGTGCCAGCTCACCAGTGGCACAGGGGGCTCACACTGAAGCTTTCTTT

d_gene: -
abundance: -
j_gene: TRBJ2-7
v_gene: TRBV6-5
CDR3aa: CASSYSAASSYEQYF
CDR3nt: TGTGCCAGCAGTTACTCAGCGGCTAGCTCCTACGAGCAGTACTTC

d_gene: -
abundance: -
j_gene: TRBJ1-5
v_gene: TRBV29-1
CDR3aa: CSVADINQPQHF
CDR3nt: TGCAGCGTTGCCGACATAAATCAGCCCCAGCATTTT

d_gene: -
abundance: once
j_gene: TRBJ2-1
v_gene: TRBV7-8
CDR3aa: CASSPSPLGISYNEQFF
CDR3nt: TGTGCCAGCAGCCCAAGCCCCCTAGGAATCTCCTACAATGAGCAGTTCTTC

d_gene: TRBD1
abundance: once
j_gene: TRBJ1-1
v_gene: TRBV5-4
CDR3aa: CASSVYRGESNTEAFF
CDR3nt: TGTGCCAGCAGCGTATACAGGGGCGAATCCAACACTGAAGCTTTCTTT

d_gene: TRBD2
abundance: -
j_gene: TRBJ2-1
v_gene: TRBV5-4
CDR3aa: CASSLGQRGAYNEQFF
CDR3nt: TGTGCCAGCAGCTTGGGACAGCGGGGGGCCTACAATGAGCAGTTCTTC

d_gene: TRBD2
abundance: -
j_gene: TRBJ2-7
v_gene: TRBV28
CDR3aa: CASSSSGTSGSYEQYF
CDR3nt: TGTGCCAGCAGTTCGTCCGGGACTAGCGGTTCCTACGAGCAGTACTTC

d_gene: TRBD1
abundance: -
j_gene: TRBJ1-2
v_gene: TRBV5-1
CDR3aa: CASSLTLGQGEGYTF
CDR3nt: TGCGCCAGCAGCTTGACGCTGGGACAGGGAGAGGGCTACACCTTC

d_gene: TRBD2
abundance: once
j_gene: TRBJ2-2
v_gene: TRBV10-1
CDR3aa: CASGGAGELFF
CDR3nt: TGCGCCAGCGGGGGGGCCGGGGAGCTGTTTTTT

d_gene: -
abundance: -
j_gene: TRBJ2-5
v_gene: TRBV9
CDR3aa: CASSVASSRETQYF
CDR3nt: TGTGCCAGCAGCGTAGCTTCAAGTAGAGAGACCCAGTACTTC

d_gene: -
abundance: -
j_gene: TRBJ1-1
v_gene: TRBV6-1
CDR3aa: CASSTRSDTEAFF
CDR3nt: TGTGCCAGCAGTACTCGGTCGGACACTGAAGCTTTCTTT

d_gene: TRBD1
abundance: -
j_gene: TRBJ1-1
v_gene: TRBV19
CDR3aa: CASSYRGRTEAFF
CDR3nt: TGTGCCAGTAGTTACAGGGGGAGAACTGAAGCTTTCTTT

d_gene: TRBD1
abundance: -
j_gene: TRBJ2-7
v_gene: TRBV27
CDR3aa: CASSSGQSYEQYF
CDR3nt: TGTGCCAGCAGTTCGGGACAGTCCTACGAGCAGTACTTC

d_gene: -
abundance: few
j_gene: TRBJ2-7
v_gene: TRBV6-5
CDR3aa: CASSYSFARFAYEQYF
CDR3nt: TGTGCCAGCAGTTACTCGTTTGCCCGGTTCGCCTACGAGCAGTACTTC

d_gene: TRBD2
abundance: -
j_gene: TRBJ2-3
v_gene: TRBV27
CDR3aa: CASSLFWTSGRSTDTQYF
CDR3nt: TGTGCCAGCAGCCTCTTCTGGACTAGCGGGAGGTCTACAGATACGCAGTATTTT

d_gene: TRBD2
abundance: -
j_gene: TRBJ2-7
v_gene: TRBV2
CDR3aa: CASSDPGTSSLYEQYF
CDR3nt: TGTGCCAGCAGCGATCCCGGGACTAGTAGTCTCTACGAGCAGTACTTC

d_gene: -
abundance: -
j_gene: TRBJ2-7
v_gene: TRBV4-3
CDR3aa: CASSQGPSPAYEQYF
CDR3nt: TGCGCCAGCAGCCAAGGGCCCTCCCCAGCCTACGAGCAGTACTTC

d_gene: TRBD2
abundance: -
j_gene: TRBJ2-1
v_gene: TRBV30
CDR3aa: CAWSVRIAGGPHEQFF
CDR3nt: TGTGCCTGGAGTGTACGTATAGCGGGAGGGCCTCATGAGCAGTTCTTC

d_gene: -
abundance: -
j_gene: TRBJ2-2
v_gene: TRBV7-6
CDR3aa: CASSLYKNTGELFF
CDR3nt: TGTGCCAGCAGCTTATACAAGAACACCGGGGAGCTGTTTTTT

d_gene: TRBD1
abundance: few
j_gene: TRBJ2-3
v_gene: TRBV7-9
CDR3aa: CASSLTGGRSTDTQYF
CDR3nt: TGTGCCAGCAGCCTGACAGGGGGCCGTAGCACAGATACGCAGTATTTT

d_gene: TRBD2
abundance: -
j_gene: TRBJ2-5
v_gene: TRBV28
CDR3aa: CASSLVGAGGETQYF
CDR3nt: TGTGCCAGCAGTCTCGTAGGCGCGGGAGGAGAGACCCAGTACTTC

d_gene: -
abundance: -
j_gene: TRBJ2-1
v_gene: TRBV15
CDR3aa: CATSTAGADNEQFF
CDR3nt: TGTGCCACCAGCACGGCAGGGGCCGACAATGAGCAGTTCTTC

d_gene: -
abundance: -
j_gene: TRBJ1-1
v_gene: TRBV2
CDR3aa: CASLRTFMNTEAFF
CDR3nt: TGTGCCAGCCTTAGGACTTTCATGAACACTGAAGCTTTCTTT

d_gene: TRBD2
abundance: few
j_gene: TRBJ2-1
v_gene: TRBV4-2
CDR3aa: CASSQDKAGGRNEQFF
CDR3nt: TGTGCCAGCAGCCAAGATAAAGCGGGAGGGAGGAATGAGCAGTTCTTC

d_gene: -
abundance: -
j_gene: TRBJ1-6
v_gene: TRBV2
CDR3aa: CASRPGGGSYNSPLHF
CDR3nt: TGTGCCAGCAGACCAGGCGGGGGCTCCTATAATTCACCCCTCCACTTT

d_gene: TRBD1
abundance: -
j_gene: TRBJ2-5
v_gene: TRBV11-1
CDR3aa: CASSGGQLQETQYF
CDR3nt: TGTGCCAGCAGCGGGGGACAGCTCCAAGAGACCCAGTACTTC

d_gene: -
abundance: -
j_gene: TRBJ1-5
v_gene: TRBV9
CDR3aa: CASSVSPDPNQPQHF
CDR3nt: TGTGCCAGCAGCGTAAGTCCAGATCCTAATCAGCCCCAGCATTTT

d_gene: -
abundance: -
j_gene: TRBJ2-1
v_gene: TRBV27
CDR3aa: CACGGRHPYNEQFF
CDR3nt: TGTGCCTGCGGAGGGAGGCACCCCTACAATGAGCAGTTCTTC

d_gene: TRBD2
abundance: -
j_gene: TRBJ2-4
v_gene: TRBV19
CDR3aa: CASSIRIAGGAKNIQYF
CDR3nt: TGTGCCAGTAGTATAAGAATAGCGGGAGGCGCCAAAAACATTCAGTACTTC

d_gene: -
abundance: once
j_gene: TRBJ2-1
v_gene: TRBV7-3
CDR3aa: CASSQERAPYNEQFF
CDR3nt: TGTGCCAGCAGCCAAGAGCGGGCCCCTTACAATGAGCAGTTCTTC

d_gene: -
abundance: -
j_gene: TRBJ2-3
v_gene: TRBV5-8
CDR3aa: CAGSSPKTGPTDTQYF
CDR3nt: TGTGCCGGCAGCTCCCCTAAAACAGGACCCACAGATACGCAGTATTTT

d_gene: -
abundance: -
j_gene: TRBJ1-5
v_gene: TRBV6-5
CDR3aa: CASSYDSTSNQPQHF
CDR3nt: TGTGCCAGCAGTTACGACAGTACTAGCAATCAGCCCCAGCATTTT

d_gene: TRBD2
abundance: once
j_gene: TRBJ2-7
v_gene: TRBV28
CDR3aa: CASSLSGDPYEQYF
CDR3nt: TGTGCCAGCAGTTTAAGCGGGGACCCCTACGAGCAGTACTTC

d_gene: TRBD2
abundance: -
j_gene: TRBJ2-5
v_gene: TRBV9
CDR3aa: CASSVAASGGEETQYF
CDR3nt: TGTGCCAGCAGCGTAGCAGCTAGCGGGGGGGAAGAGACCCAGTACTTC

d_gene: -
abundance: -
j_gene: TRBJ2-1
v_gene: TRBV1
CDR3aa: CTSSQDPTSGGSYNEQFF
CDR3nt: TGCACCAGCAGCCAAGATCCGACTAGCGGGGGATCTTACAATGAGCAGTTCTTC